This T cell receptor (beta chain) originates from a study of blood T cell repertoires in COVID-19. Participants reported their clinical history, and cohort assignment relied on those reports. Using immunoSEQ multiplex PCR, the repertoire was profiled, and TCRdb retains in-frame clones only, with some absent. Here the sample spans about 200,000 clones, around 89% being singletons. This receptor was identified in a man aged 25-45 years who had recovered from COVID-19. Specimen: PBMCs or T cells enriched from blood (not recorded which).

CDR3 sequence: CASSTGTGTGNTIYF. The CDR3 coding sequence is TGTGCCAGCAGCACTGGGACAGGGACTGGAAACACCATATATTTT. The gene calls are TRBV11-3 and TRBJ1-3; 9 bases map to TRBD1. This CDR3 is 15 amino acids long. Trimming took 5 bases from V and 2 from J; bases not matched to a gene: 4. CDR1 is SGHNT, CDR2 YENEEA, per germline.